This T cell receptor beta chain stems from a study of T cell responses to AZD1222 COVID-19 vaccine (dated by TCRdb to the early 2020s). Turning to the overall study: AZD1222 recipients whose second dose came at about 4 weeks and those whose second dose came at about 12 weeks were combined into one group, since spike-specific TCR depth and breadth did not differ between the two schedules. TCR sequencing was performed for 230 to 250 trial participants, of whom about 200 were given two doses of AZD1222 and around 25 were given two doses of MenACWY control vaccine. Enrollment into the trials was organized by age into subgroups of 18-55, 56-69 and 70-plus years, and those subgroups contained roughly 150, 30 and 60 TCR-sequenced participants, respectively. What the work shows at the level of the full study, not this receptor alone: Reportedly, almost half of the unique spike-specific TCRs recognized epitopes lying outside the regions that are mutated in the B.1.351 and B.1.1.7 variants. In the small 56-69-year group, the increase in depth fell short of significance, most likely because of low power. Participants were mostly white British, with more females than males. The authors suggested clonal diversity may have been underestimated. Conclusions about previously exposed vaccinees are limited because only six or seven AZD1222 recipients were SARS-CoV-2 seropositive at baseline. After two AZD1222 doses, both the breadth and the depth of spike-specific TCRs were significantly higher than at day 0 and than in MenACWY recipients. The whole spike protein was spanned by vaccine-associated CD4 TCRs, and dominant responses were seen in regions 160-218 and 743-854. No day 14 peak-response samples were available, so repertoires were characterized only after the peak T cell response.

The time point tag for this specimen amounts to: baseline before first vaccination. The vaccinee samples were drawn from two UK trials, COV001 and COV002, one of which was a single-blind randomized controlled phase 2/3 trial testing AZD1222 (ChAdOx1 nCoV-19) in healthy adults. For TCRbeta chain sequencing, PBMC samples were collected from trial participants at day 0 and at day 28 after the second dose. The CDR3 has 14 amino acids, counting the end cysteine and phenylalanine. Of the read, only the CDR3 DNA is kept; its 42 bases are in frame from base 1. The V end loses 0 bases and the J end loses 5 bases, and a stretch of 11 bases separates them. CDR1 SGDLS and CDR2 YYNGEE were looked up in the germline V gene. About this clone: It has no known antigen specificity. Within one base of it there is no much larger clone, and no base qualities were kept.

The CDR3 regions of human TCRbeta chains were subjected to immunosequencing. The paper's processing steps were these. TCRs in the repertoires were matched against a reference library of SARS-CoV-2-specific TCRs that had been generated with the MIRA antigen-specificity platform. Breadth was defined as the fraction of unique TCRs that were SARS-CoV-2-associated. Depth was defined as the fraction of total T cells that were SARS-CoV-2-associated. Using the MIRA data, every spike-specific TCR was mapped to the spike region that the TCR reacted to and assigned to either a CD4 or a CD8 class. Log10-transformed breadth and depth values were compared by one-way ANOVA with Sidak's multiple comparisons tests. Here the immuneACCESS table is served through TCRdb, limited to in-frame sequences with V and J called. Missing clones are a known gap in these copies; in checked studies unresolved V genes cover under half, and the rest lacks a known reason. Clone size and the V and J calls come from that table; the DNA yielded D and trimming. Recorded for this sample are under 140,000 clones; 70% to 90% of them occurred a single time. Of the sample, roughly 3% is held by the ten largest clones.

The TCR comes from an adult in good health. This chain is built from TRBV9 and TRBJ2-5; TRBD2 might be the D gene, on 5 matching bases. The sequenced sample was peripheral blood, obtained on day 0 of AZD1222 vaccination. CDR3 sequence: CASSVGGSAETQYF. The DNA sequence reads TGTGCCAGCAGCGTAGGGGGTAGCGCCGAGACCCAGTACTTC. The variable domain in full, with residues beyond the CDR3 obtained from the reference TRBV9 and TRBJ2-5 genes, is DSGVTQTPKHLITATGQRVTLRCSPRSGDLSVYWYQQSLDQGLQFLIQYYNGEERAKGNILERFSAQQFPDLHSELNLSSLELGDSALYFCASSVGGSAETQYFGPGTRLLVL.